Following are 12 T cell receptor beta chains from one sample sequenced in a study of beta chain features in type 1 diabetes. Study-level results: For Type 1 diabetes patients, all four CD4+ subsets carried TCRB CDR3s that were moderately but significantly shorter.

Expressed TCRB transcripts got sequenced, as all isolated RNA was reverse transcribed. The method was immunoSEQ multiplex PCR; TCRdb's version includes in-frame clones alone and lacks a portion of them. This table has under 350,000 clones, 20% to 25% appearing once. These TCRs are of unknown antigen specificity. The sample comprised naive CD4+ T cells from blood. These receptors all come from a woman aged 30 to 39 with type 1 diabetes.

The V and J genes are TRBV10-3 and TRBJ2-3, with 8 bases identical to TRBD1. Germline loops: CDR1 ENHRY, CDR2 SYGVKD. V was pared by 5 bases and J by 0 bases, with 10 bases of the junction left unmatched. This CDR3 spans 17 amino acids. Here the CDR3 DNA reads TGTGCCATCAGTCGACAGGGGCCTACTACTAGCACAGATACGCAGTATTTT. Translation: CAISRQGPTTSTDTQYF.

This clone showed up just a few times. The chain combines TRBV29-1 with TRBJ1-1; 9 bases map to TRBD1. J was trimmed by 3 bases and V by 7 bases; bases with no gene match: 6. The CDR3 sequence is 13 residues long. Germline loops: CDR1 SQVTM, CDR2 ANQGSEA. This chain's CDR3 is CSGSGQGDTEAFF. The CDR3 nucleotides read TGCAGCGGCTCGGGACAGGGAGACACTGAAGCTTTCTTT. Full variable domain (remainder filled in from reference TRBV29-1 and TRBJ1-1): SAVISQKPSRDICQRGTSLTIQCQVDSQVTMMFWYRQQPGQSLTLIATANQGSEATYESGFVIDKFPISRPNLTFSTLTVSNMSPEDSSIYLCSGSGQGDTEAFFGQGTRLTVV.

This clone was seen only once. This rearrangement joins TRBV2 to TRBJ2-2; 8 nucleotides line up with TRBD1. The CDR3 totals 15 residues. With 1 base clipped from V and 4 bases from J, the junction kept 2 bases outside the gene matches. Germline CDR1 and CDR2: SNHLY and FYNNEI. CDR3 amino acids: CASSEGTGSTGELFF. The CDR3 nucleotides read TGTGCCAGCAGTGAAGGGACAGGGAGCACCGGGGAGCTGTTTTTT.

The chain uses TRBV5-1 and TRBJ2-5; 7 positions agree with TRBD2. J lost 4 bases, V lost 4 bases, and 16 bases had no gene match. The CDR3 runs 17 residues. The germline V gene encodes CDR1 SGHRS and CDR2 YFSETQ. This CDR3 is CASSPGVAGPLGETQYF. In DNA, the CDR3 is TGCGCCAGCAGCCCGGGGGTAGCGGGCCCCTTGGGAGAGACCCAGTACTTC.

This clone has a handful of counts. This sequence joins TRBV11-2 and TRBJ2-1, with TRBD2 identical over 9 bases. The CDR3 runs to 15 residues. Germline-derived CDR1 and CDR2 are SGHAT and FQNNGV. With 5 bases clipped from V and 4 bases from J, the junction kept 6 bases outside the gene matches. The CDR3 is CASSITSGSYNEQFF. The CDR3 DNA sequence: TGTGCCAGCAGCATTACTAGCGGGTCTTACAATGAGCAGTTCTTC.

This clone was observed a few times. The junction does not match germline at one end; this may be a read error. The gene calls are TRBV9 and TRBJ2-7, with no clear D. CDR3 length: 14 residues. CDR1 is SGDLS, CDR2 YYNGEE, per germline. CDR3 bases: TGTGCCAGCAGCGTAGCTGCGCCTTCCTCCGAGCAGTACTTC. Its protein is CASSVAAPSSEQYF.

This sequence joins TRBV10-2 and TRBJ2-3; the match to TRBD2 covers 9 bases. This CDR3 comprises 15 residues. CDR1 and CDR2 (germline): WSHSY, SAAADI. Trimming took 10 bases from V and 3 from J; bases not matched to a gene: 11. The CDR3 nucleotides are TGCGCCATTACGGGAGCGGGAGGAGGAACAGATACGCAGTATTTT. It codes for CAITGAGGGTDTQYF.

The sample holds a few counts of this clone. The CDR3 sequence: CATSRGESNEKLFF. DNA for the CDR3: TGTGCCACCAGCAGAGGCGAATCTAATGAAAAACTGTTTTTT. This chain joins TRBV15 and TRBJ1-4, with D uncertain. V was trimmed by 1 base and J by 3 bases, leaving 6 bases between them. The CDR3 covers 14 residues. Per germline, CDR1 LNHNV and CDR2 YYDKDF (reference sequence).

The sample holds a few counts of this clone. V is TRBV7-9 and J is TRBJ1-2; 8 nucleotides line up with TRBD1. Germline CDR1 SEHNR, CDR2 FQNEAQ (reference sequence). Germline trimming cut 7 bases from V and 8 bases from J; bases unmatched to any gene: 6. CDR3 size: 12 residues. The CDR3 reads CASTADREGYTF. DNA of the CDR3: TGTGCCAGCACCGCGGACAGGGAAGGCTACACCTTC.

The table lists this clone with a few counts. The chain employs TRBV9 and TRBJ2-3; 10 nucleotides line up with TRBD2. From germline, CDR1 is SGDLS and CDR2 YYNGEE. The CDR3 runs to 15 residues. V dropped 3 bases and J dropped 4; count of bases not matched to a gene: 5. CDR3 nucleotide sequence: TGTGCCAGCAGCGGTCTAGCGGGAGAGTCAGATACGCAGTATTTT. Translating gives CASSGLAGESDTQYF.

The chain uses TRBV5-4 and TRBJ2-1, with D hard to call. Germline V gene lookup returns CDR1 SGHNT and CDR2 YYREEE (reference sequence). Trimming shortened V by 0 bases and J by 4 bases, and 5 bases separated the two germline ends. The CDR3 consists of 13 residues. CDR3 amino acids: CASSLGAYNEQFF. CDR3 in DNA: TGTGCCAGCAGCTTGGGCGCGTACAATGAGCAGTTCTTC.

The V and J genes are TRBV2 and TRBJ2-1; TRBD2 matches 7 bases. The length of the CDR3 is 14 residues. The ends lost 3 bases at V and 4 bases at J; junction bases unmatched: 3. CDR1 is SNHLY and CDR2 is FYNNEI in the germline V gene. Here the CDR3 reads CASSEVSGYNEQFF. The DNA of the CDR3 is TGTGCCAGCAGTGAGGTTAGCGGGTACAATGAGCAGTTCTTC.